These 16 T cell receptor beta chains were sequenced from one sample in a study of shared clonotypes between healthy human individuals. Produced via immunoSEQ multiplex PCR; TCRdb's table is partial and in-frame only. The sample consists of about a million clones, roughly 80% of them appearing once. The sequenced material came from memory CD4+ T cells from PBMCs. Subset of the sample: CD45RA-negative fraction. Receptor source: a young man in good health. Some clones in this sample may be carry-over from other donors' samples.

The table lists this clone with a few counts. The V call is TRBV5-1, the J call TRBJ2-3; 8 bases align to TRBD1. Germline CDR1 is SGHRS and CDR2 is YFSETQ. V shed 1 base and J 1 base; nucleotides not matched to a gene: 8. This CDR3 spans 17 amino acids. The CDR3, as DNA: TGCGCCAGCAGCTTGCTCGGACAGGGACGGGGCACAGATACGCAGTATTTT. Its protein is CASSLLGQGRGTDTQYF.

With regard to this clone: Since a much larger clone is just one base distant, this may be a read error. Other DNA sequences from this sample encode an identical CDR3 as well. V is TRBV29-1 and J is TRBJ1-1; possibly TRBD1 for D (6 bases). This CDR3 contains 12 residues. V lost 2 bases and J 4 bases, leaving 8 bases between the germline ends. Germline loops: CDR1 SQVTM, CDR2 ANQGSEA. This CDR3 reads CSVEKGGTEAFF. The CDR3 bases are TGCAGCGTTGAAAAGGGGGGCACTGAAGCTTTCTTT.

This rearrangement joins TRBV6-5 to TRBJ2-7, with 7 bases that match TRBD1. The germline CDR1 and CDR2 sequences are MNHEY and SVGAGI. This CDR3 comprises 16 residues. After removal of 0 bases from V and 1 base from J, the junction contained 6 bases not matched to a gene. The CDR3 reads CASSYSTWTGSYEQYF. DNA for the CDR3: TGTGCCAGCAGTTACTCGACGTGGACAGGTTCCTACGAGCAGTACTTC.

This clone was observed a single time. This chain joins TRBV18 and TRBJ1-2; D call uncertain. V was shortened by 3 bases and J by 1 base, with 18 bases between the two germline ends. There are 17 residues in the CDR3. Germline CDR1 and CDR2: KGHSH and LQKENI. The CDR3 reads CASSPRGGSPLNYGYTF. CDR3 nucleotide sequence: TGTGCCAGCTCACCGAGAGGTGGGAGCCCCCTTAACTATGGCTACACCTTC.

This clone was counted between two and nine times. This chain joins TRBV10-3 and TRBJ1-3; D unresolved. The CDR3 runs 15 residues. Germline V CDR1 and CDR2: ENHRY, SYGVKD. The V gene lost 6 bases and the J gene lost 0 bases, with 12 bases spanning the gap. CDR3 protein: CAISPTVFSGNTIYF. The DNA for the CDR3 is TGTGCCATCAGCCCCACAGTCTTCTCTGGAAACACCATATATTTT.

CDR3 sequence reads: CASSRRRDSYSYEQYF. In nucleotides, the CDR3 is TGTGCCAGCAGCCGGCGCCGGGACAGTTATTCCTACGAGCAGTACTTC. The chain is built from TRBV5-6 and TRBJ2-7, with 7 bases fitting TRBD1. Germline lookup yields CDR1 SGHDT and CDR2 YYEEEE. This CDR3 region has 16 residues. With 4 bases clipped from V and 1 base from J, the junction kept 11 bases outside the gene matches.

CDR3 region: CASSAKGNTEAFF. CDR3 DNA: TGTGCCAGCAGTGCGAAGGGGAACACTGAAGCTTTCTTT. The genes are TRBV2 and TRBJ1-1; D not resolved. CDR3 length: 13 amino acids. Germline V gene lookup returns CDR1 SNHLY and CDR2 FYNNEI. The V and J ends lost 4 bases and 1 base respectively, with 7 bases between them.

This clone was found once. V gene TRBV19 combines with J gene TRBJ2-7; 11 nucleotides line up with TRBD2. Losses at the gene ends were 4 bases for V and 0 bases for J; bases not matched to a gene: 5. The germline gives CDR1 LNHDA, CDR2 SQIVND (reference sequence). The CDR3 is 16 amino acids. As DNA, the CDR3 is TGTGCCAGTAGTAGACCAGGACTAGCGGGCTCCTACGAGCAGTACTTC. Residues: CASSRPGLAGSYEQYF.

The chain combines TRBV11-2 with TRBJ2-1, with TRBD2 as a possible D gene (6 bases). Germline CDR1 is SGHAT and CDR2 is FQNNGV. The CDR3 spans 13 residues. With 0 bases removed from V and 10 bases from J, the gap between germline ends came to 10 bases. The CDR3 DNA sequence: TGTGCCAGCAGCTTAGATTCCCTAGCGGAGCAGTTCTTC. It translates to CASSLDSLAEQFF.

This clone was detected a few times. This sequence joins TRBV19 and TRBJ1-5; D call uncertain. Germline V CDR1 and CDR2: LNHDA, SQIVND (reference sequence). V shed 2 bases and J shed 1 base, with 6 bases lying between them. CDR3 length: 14 residues. CDR3 loop: CASSITRSNQPQHF. DNA of the CDR3: TGTGCCAGTAGTATAACCAGGAGCAATCAGCCCCAGCATTTT. Using reference TRBV19 and TRBJ1-5 for the parts outside the CDR3, the full variable domain is DGGITQSPKYLFRKEGQNVTLSCEQNLNHDAMYWYRQDPGQGLRLIYYSQIVNDFQKGDIAEGYSVSREKKESFPLTVTSAQKNPTAFYLCASSITRSNQPQHFGDGTRLSIL.

This chain joins TRBV11-2 and TRBJ2-7; D not resolved. The CDR3 spans 13 residues. The ends were cut back, 5 bases at V and 1 base at J, with 9 bases in the middle. Per the germline V gene, CDR1 is SGHAT and CDR2 is FQNNGV. The CDR3 loop reads CASSPGISYEQYF. The CDR3 DNA follows: TGTGCCAGCAGCCCCGGCATTTCCTACGAGCAGTACTTC.

The chain joins TRBV11-3 to TRBJ2-7; 10 bases are a match to TRBD1. V lost 5 bases to trimming and J lost 4 bases; unmatched junction nucleotides: 5. The V gene's germline CDR1 is SGHNT and CDR2 YENEEA. The CDR3 length is 14 residues. CDR3 coding DNA: TGTGCCAGCAGCGCCGGGACAGGGGAATACGAGCAGTACTTC. It yields the protein CASSAGTGEYEQYF.

This chain uses TRBV5-4 with TRBJ1-1; the D gene is possibly TRBD1 (6 bases). Germline lookup yields CDR1 SGHNT and CDR2 YYREEE (reference sequence). This CDR3 contains 13 residues. V was pared by 0 bases and J by 7 bases, with 10 bases between. In nucleotides, the CDR3 is TGTGCCAGCAGCTTGGCCCGGGGACATGAAGCTTTCTTT. This translates into CASSLARGHEAFF.

This clone was counted between two and nine times. The chain carries TRBV7-2 and TRBJ1-2; maybe TRBD1 (5 bases). Trimming left V 2 bases short and J 4 bases short, with 17 bases between. CDR1 SGHTA and CDR2 FQGNSA come from the germline V gene. This CDR3 spans 16 amino acids. The CDR3 protein is CASSLSLVQGRYGYTF. The CDR3 DNA reads TGTGCCAGCAGCTTAAGTCTAGTCCAGGGACGCTATGGCTACACCTTC.

The V call is TRBV7-3, the J call TRBJ2-1, with D unclear. Looked up from germline, CDR1 is SGHTA and CDR2 is FQGTGA. CDR3 length: 13 residues. The V and J ends lost 4 bases and 5 bases respectively, with 9 bases between them. The CDR3 loop reads CASSSGRHNEQFF. CDR3 nucleotides: TGTGCCAGCAGCTCCGGGCGACACAATGAGCAGTTCTTC.

The chain uses TRBV30 and TRBJ1-2, with unresolved D. Trimming removed 4 bases from V and 0 bases from J, with 6 bases in between. The CDR3 loop spans 12 amino acids. Germline CDR1 reads GTSNPN; CDR2 reads SVGIG (reference sequence). The CDR3 DNA follows: TGTGCCTGGACGCGGACTAACTATGGCTACACCTTC. This codes for CAWTRTNYGYTF.